The rows below give T cell receptor beta chains drawn from one sample of a study of blood T cell repertoires in COVID-19. Repertoires were generated with immunoSEQ multiplex PCR, while TCRdb's copy carries only in-frame clones and drops some. The table lists some 140,000 clones, roughly four fifths of them singletons. Sequencing was done on a sample of peripheral blood. The receptors derive from a woman aged 55 to 70 with acute or convalescent COVID-19. Both conserved end residues are part of each CDR3. A D gene is named only where the DNA matches it firmly. A clone size is listed for some rows: how often the clone was seen (once, few, many), or a class if it is expanded.

clone size,V gene,D gene,J gene,CDR3 protein,CDR3 DNA
.,TRBV10-2,.,TRBJ2-3,CASSTWGVGTDTQYF,TGCGCCAGCAGCACATGGGGGGTAGGCACAGATACGCAGTATTTT
.,TRBV27,.,TRBJ1-1,CASTPGAVSRTEAFF,TGTGCCAGCACCCCCGGCGCAGTTTCGAGGACTGAAGCTTTCTTT
.,TRBV19,.,TRBJ1-1,CASSIQGAGTEAFF,TGTGCCAGTAGTATACAGGGCGCCGGCACTGAAGCTTTCTTT
.,TRBV28,TRBD1,TRBJ1-2,CASRAGGQGARYGYTF,TGTGCCAGCAGAGCGGGGGGACAGGGGGCTCGGTATGGCTACACCTTC
.,TRBV5-1,.,TRBJ2-7,CASSLDYGSYEQYF,TGCGCCAGCAGCTTGGATTATGGTAGCTACGAGCAGTACTTC
.,TRBV24-1,.,TRBJ1-5,CATSDAPGKTQHF,TGTGCCACCAGTGATGCCCCGGGGAAGACCCAGCATTTT
.,TRBV3-1/TRBV3-2,TRBD1,TRBJ2-1,CASSSGQGQFF,TGTGCCAGCAGTTCCGGACAGGGCCAGTTCTTC
once,TRBV18,TRBD1,TRBJ2-5,CASSPGTGPGETQYF,TGTGCCAGCTCACCAGGGACAGGGCCCGGAGAGACCCAGTACTTC
.,TRBV10-3,.,TRBJ1-1,CATGRIGGNTEAFF,TGTGCCACGGGGAGAATCGGAGGAAACACTGAAGCTTTCTTT
.,TRBV5-1,.,TRBJ1-2,CASSLEWADGYTF,TGCGCCAGCAGCTTGGAGTGGGCAGATGGCTACACCTTC
once,TRBV10-3,.,TRBJ2-5,CAISDSWAETQYF,TGTGCCATCAGTGACAGCTGGGCTGAGACCCAGTACTTC
.,TRBV6-1,.,TRBJ1-5,CASSEARGTEPQHF,TGTGCCAGCAGTGAAGCCAGGGGCACGGAGCCCCAGCATTTT
.,TRBV2,.,TRBJ2-1,CASSELRVSSYNEQFF,TGTGCCAGCAGTGAATTGAGGGTAAGCTCCTACAATGAGCAGTTCTTC
.,TRBV19,TRBD1,TRBJ2-1,CASSIDFFQGAYEQFF,TGTGCCAGTAGTATAGATTTTTTCCAGGGGGCTTATGAGCAGTTCTTC
.,TRBV27,TRBD1,TRBJ2-3,CASSQGTASTDTQYF,TGTGCCAGCAGTCAAGGGACAGCTAGCACAGATACGCAGTATTTT
.,TRBV3-1/TRBV3-2,.,TRBJ2-5,CASSQEGIAEYF,TGTGCCAGCAGCCAAGAAGGAATAGCTGAGTACTTC
.,TRBV19,TRBD1,TRBJ1-6,CASRVDRGNSPLHF,TGTGCCAGTAGAGTCGACAGGGGTAATTCACCCCTCCACTTT
.,TRBV3-1/TRBV3-2,TRBD1,TRBJ1-6,CASSQTGSTDNSPLHF,TGTGCCAGCAGCCAGACAGGGTCCACGGATAATTCACCCCTCCACTTT
.,TRBV7-9,.,TRBJ2-2,CASSRPQDSITGELFF,TGTGCCAGCAGCCGACCTCAGGACTCGATCACCGGGGAGCTGTTTTTT
.,TRBV10-3,.,TRBJ1-3,CAISESYQGHTIYF,TGTGCCATCAGTGAGTCGTACCAGGGGCACACCATATATTTT
.,TRBV29-1,TRBD1,TRBJ2-7,CSVAGTVYEQYF,TGCAGCGTTGCCGGGACAGTTTACGAGCAGTACTTC
.,TRBV3-1/TRBV3-2,.,TRBJ1-1,CASSQVVGGNTEAFF,TGTGCCAGCAGCCAAGTTGTCGGCGGGAACACTGAAGCTTTCTTT
.,TRBV3-1/TRBV3-2,TRBD2,TRBJ2-1,CASSLAGGLSYNEQFF,TGTGCCAGCAGCCTAGCGGGGGGACTCTCCTACAATGAGCAGTTCTTC
.,TRBV28,.,TRBJ1-2,CASSGGAVGYTF,TGTGCCAGCAGTGGGGGGGCTGTCGGCTACACCTTC
.,TRBV6-2/TRBV6-3,TRBD1,TRBJ2-7,CASSSFLGQGAYEQYF,TGTGCCAGCAGTTCCTTTCTAGGACAGGGTGCCTACGAGCAGTACTTC
.,TRBV2,TRBD1,TRBJ2-1,CASSLGQDPQFF,TGTGCCAGCAGCCTAGGACAGGACCCGCAGTTCTTC
.,TRBV5-6,TRBD1,TRBJ1-6,CASSLGQGARSPLHF,TGTGCCAGCAGCTTGGGCCAGGGGGCGCGTTCACCCCTCCACTTT
.,TRBV7-2,TRBD1,TRBJ1-5,CASSLEGGRHSNQPQHF,TGTGCCAGCAGCTTAGAAGGGGGCCGACATAGCAATCAGCCCCAGCATTTT
.,TRBV7-2,.,TRBJ2-3,CASSLVSPQGSDTQYF,TGTGCCAGCAGCTTAGTTTCCCCTCAGGGGTCAGATACGCAGTATTTT
.,TRBV29-1,TRBD2,TRBJ2-2,CSGQRENTGELFF,TGCAGCGGCCAGCGGGAGAACACCGGGGAGCTGTTTTTT
few,TRBV3-1/TRBV3-2,TRBD1,TRBJ1-2,CASSLVGQGYGYTF,TGTGCCAGCAGCCTCGTCGGACAGGGTTATGGCTACACCTTC
.,TRBV10-3,.,TRBJ1-2,CAISETQGFPRDYTF,TGTGCCATCAGTGAGACACAAGGTTTCCCCAGGGACTACACCTTC
.,TRBV25-1,.,TRBJ1-2,CASSGRGRPNYGYTF,TGTGCCAGCAGTGGCCGAGGCCGGCCTAACTATGGCTACACCTTC
.,TRBV18,.,TRBJ1-4,CASSSSQGTNEKLFF,TGTGCCAGCTCATCGAGCCAGGGAACTAATGAAAAACTGTTTTTT
.,TRBV30,TRBD2,TRBJ2-3,CALVRGGMRTQYF,TGTGCCTTGGTACGGGGAGGGATGAGGACGCAGTATTTT
.,TRBV15,TRBD2,TRBJ2-1,CATSGEIQVGTSGYNEQFF,TGTGCCACCAGCGGAGAGATACAGGTCGGGACTAGCGGATACAATGAGCAGTTCTTC
once,TRBV6-5,.,TRBJ1-1,CATVDSLNTEAFF,TGTGCCACCGTCGACAGTTTGAACACTGAAGCTTTCTTT
.,TRBV19,.,TRBJ2-3,CASSIIVRDTQYF,TGTGCCAGTAGTATTATAGTCCGAGATACGCAGTATTTT
few,TRBV9,.,TRBJ2-5,CASSVGGVETQYF,TGTGCCAGCAGCGTAGGGGGGGTGGAGACCCAGTACTTC
.,TRBV21-1,.,TRBJ2-2,CASSMGGLNGELFF,TGTGCCAGCAGCATGGGAGGGTTGAACGGGGAGCTGTTTTTT
.,TRBV7-2,.,TRBJ2-7,CASSLSRVISYEQYF,TGTGCCAGCAGCTTAAGCAGGGTTATCTCCTACGAGCAGTACTTC
.,TRBV2,.,TRBJ1-2,CASSALSSYDGYTF,TGTGCCAGCAGTGCCCTATCTTCCTATGATGGCTACACCTTC
.,TRBV27,.,TRBJ1-6,CASSSGQPNSPLHF,TGTGCCAGCAGTTCCGGACAGCCCAATTCACCCCTCCACTTT
.,TRBV7-2,.,TRBJ1-6,CASSLYSAGDASPLHF,TGTGCCAGCAGCTTATACTCGGCAGGGGACGCTTCACCCCTCCACTTT
.,TRBV18,.,TRBJ2-3,CASSPGGVDTQYF,TGTGCCAGCTCACCAGGAGGGGTAGATACGCAGTATTTT
.,TRBV10-3,TRBD1,TRBJ1-2,CAISERETGGEDGYTF,TGTGCCATCAGTGAGCGCGAAACAGGGGGAGAAGATGGCTACACCTTC
.,TRBV6-5,.,TRBJ1-6,CASSRQGNSPLHF,TGTGCCAGCAGTAGGCAGGGGAATTCACCCCTCCACTTT
.,TRBV9,TRBD2,TRBJ2-1,CASSVGGEGLRQFF,TGTGCCAGCAGCGTCGGAGGGGAGGGGCTCAGGCAGTTCTTC
.,TRBV4-1,.,TRBJ1-5,CASSQDGELDQPQHF,TGCGCCAGCAGCCAAGATGGAGAGCTAGATCAGCCCCAGCATTTT
.,TRBV7-3,.,TRBJ2-2,CASRGALGELFF,TGTGCCAGCAGGGGGGCCCTCGGGGAGCTGTTTTTT
.,TRBV18,.,TRBJ1-1,CASSGNTAGMNTEAFF,TGTGCCAGCTCAGGTAACACCGCAGGGATGAACACTGAAGCTTTCTTT
.,TRBV5-5,TRBD1,TRBJ1-5,CASSSDRGRDQPQHF,TGTGCCAGCAGTTCCGACAGGGGGCGCGATCAGCCCCAGCATTTT
.,TRBV6-5,.,TRBJ1-1,CASSRWEGVTEAFF,TGTGCCAGCAGTCGCTGGGAGGGAGTCACTGAAGCTTTCTTT